The rows below give T cell receptor beta chains drawn from one sample of a study of identical twins. From the 5' RACE reads, TCRdb called clonotypes with MiXCR, one entry per CDR3 protein. This sample yields fewer than 650,000 distinct CDR3 sequences, of which just under 10% are seen a single time; 2.5% to 3.5% belongs to the top ten. These data were also filed under a second study, of yellow fever vaccine responses in identical twins.

Material for sequencing was PBMCs. Every receptor here comes from a woman aged 18-29 years in good health. CDR3s include the opening cysteine and the closing phenylalanine or tryptophan. D genes are given only for firm matches. The size of a clone is reported for some rows only, either as once, few or many, or as a class for expanded clones.

v_call: TRBV6-1; cdr3_length: 15; d_call: .; j_call: TRBJ2-1; clone_size: .; cdr3_nt: TGTGCCAGCAGGATGGAGGAGGGGGGCGCTAATGAGCAGTTCTTC; cdr3_aa: CASRMEEGGANEQFF
v_call: TRBV11-1; cdr3_length: 18; d_call: .; j_call: TRBJ2-3; clone_size: many; cdr3_nt: TGTGCCAGCAGCTTATACGAGGGACCGGTCGGGGCCACAGATACGCAGTATTTT; cdr3_aa: CASSLYEGPVGATDTQYF
v_call: TRBV7-9; cdr3_length: 14; d_call: .; j_call: TRBJ2-5; clone_size: few; cdr3_nt: TGTGCCAGCAGCTTTTTACAGGGAAAAGAGACCCAGTACTTC; cdr3_aa: CASSFLQGKETQYF
v_call: TRBV28; cdr3_length: 12; d_call: .; j_call: TRBJ2-5; clone_size: many; cdr3_nt: TGTGCCAGCAGTTTATGGGGAGAGACCCAGTACTTC; cdr3_aa: CASSLWGETQYF
v_call: TRBV5-1; cdr3_length: 14; d_call: .; j_call: TRBJ2-1; clone_size: many; cdr3_nt: TGCGCCAGCAGCTTGCAGCCACAGACCAATGAGCAGTTCTTC; cdr3_aa: CASSLQPQTNEQFF
v_call: TRBV7-2; cdr3_length: 12; d_call: .; j_call: TRBJ2-7; clone_size: many; cdr3_nt: TGTGCCAGCAGCTTAGTGAGCGTCGAGCAGTACTTC; cdr3_aa: CASSLVSVEQYF
v_call: TRBV18; cdr3_length: 13; d_call: .; j_call: TRBJ2-1; clone_size: few; cdr3_nt: TGTGCCAGCTCACCGCTTGTGGATCGGGAGCAGTTCTTC; cdr3_aa: CASSPLVDREQFF
v_call: TRBV3-1; cdr3_length: 15; d_call: .; j_call: TRBJ2-7; clone_size: .; cdr3_nt: TGTGCCAGCAGCCAAGGGACCAAGCGGCCATACGAGCAGTACTTC; cdr3_aa: CASSQGTKRPYEQYF
v_call: TRBV4-1; cdr3_length: 14; d_call: .; j_call: TRBJ2-5; clone_size: .; cdr3_nt: TGCGCCAGCAGCCGGGACCGGGAGCTCGGGACCCAGTACTTC; cdr3_aa: CASSRDRELGTQYF
v_call: TRBV20-1; cdr3_length: 14; d_call: .; j_call: TRBJ2-4; clone_size: many; cdr3_nt: TGCAGTGCTAGAGATTCGCCGGCCAAAAACATTCAGTACTTC; cdr3_aa: CSARDSPAKNIQYF
v_call: TRBV7-9; cdr3_length: 13; d_call: .; j_call: TRBJ2-7; clone_size: many; cdr3_nt: TGTGCCAGCAGCCCGGACAGTGCCTACGAGCAGTACTTC; cdr3_aa: CASSPDSAYEQYF
v_call: TRBV7-2; cdr3_length: 15; d_call: TRBD2; j_call: TRBJ2-5; clone_size: .; cdr3_nt: TGTGCCAGCAGACCTAGCGGGGGGGCTTTGGAGACCCAGTACTTC; cdr3_aa: CASRPSGGALETQYF
v_call: TRBV5-1; cdr3_length: 17; d_call: .; j_call: TRBJ2-5; clone_size: .; cdr3_nt: TGCGCCAGCAGCGGTACTGGCGGTGGGGCGGGTCAAGAGACCCAGTACTTC; cdr3_aa: CASSGTGGGAGQETQYF
v_call: TRBV28; cdr3_length: 15; d_call: .; j_call: TRBJ2-1; clone_size: .; cdr3_nt: TGTGCCACCCACAGGGCTTTCGGGTCCTACAATGAGCAGTTCTTC; cdr3_aa: CATHRAFGSYNEQFF
v_call: TRBV14; cdr3_length: 15; d_call: TRBD2; j_call: TRBJ2-2; clone_size: .; cdr3_nt: TGTGCCAGCAGCCGAGTTAGCGGGACTGTCGGGGAGCTGTTTTTT; cdr3_aa: CASSRVSGTVGELFF
v_call: TRBV20-1; cdr3_length: 15; d_call: .; j_call: TRBJ2-3; clone_size: few; cdr3_nt: TGCAGTGCTAGACTTAGAGGGCGGATGGGGGATACGCAGTATTTT; cdr3_aa: CSARLRGRMGDTQYF